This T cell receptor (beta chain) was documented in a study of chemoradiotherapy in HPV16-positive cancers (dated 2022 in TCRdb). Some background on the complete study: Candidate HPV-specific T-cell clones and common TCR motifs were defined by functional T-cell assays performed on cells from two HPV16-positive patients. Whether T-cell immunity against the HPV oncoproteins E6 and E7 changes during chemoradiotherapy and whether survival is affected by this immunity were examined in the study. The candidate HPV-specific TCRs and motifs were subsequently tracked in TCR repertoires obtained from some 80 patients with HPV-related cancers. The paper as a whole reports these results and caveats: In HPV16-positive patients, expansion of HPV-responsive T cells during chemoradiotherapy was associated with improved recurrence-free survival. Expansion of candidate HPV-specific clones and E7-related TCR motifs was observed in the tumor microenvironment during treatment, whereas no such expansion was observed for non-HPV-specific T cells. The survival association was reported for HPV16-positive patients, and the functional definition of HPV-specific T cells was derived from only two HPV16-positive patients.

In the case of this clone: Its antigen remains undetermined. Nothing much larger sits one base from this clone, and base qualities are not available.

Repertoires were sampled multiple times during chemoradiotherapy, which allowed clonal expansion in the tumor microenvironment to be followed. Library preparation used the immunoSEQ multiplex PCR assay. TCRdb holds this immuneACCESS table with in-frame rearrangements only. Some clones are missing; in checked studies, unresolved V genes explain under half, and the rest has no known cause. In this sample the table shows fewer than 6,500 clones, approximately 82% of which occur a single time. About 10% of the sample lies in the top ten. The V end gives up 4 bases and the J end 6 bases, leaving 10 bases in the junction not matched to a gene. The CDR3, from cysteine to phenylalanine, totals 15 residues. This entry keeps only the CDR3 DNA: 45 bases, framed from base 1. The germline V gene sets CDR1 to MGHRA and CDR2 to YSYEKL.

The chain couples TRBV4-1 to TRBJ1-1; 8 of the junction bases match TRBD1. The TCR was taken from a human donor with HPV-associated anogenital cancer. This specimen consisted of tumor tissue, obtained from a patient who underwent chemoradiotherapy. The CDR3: CASSPAAGGRPEAFF. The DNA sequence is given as TGCGCCAGCAGCCCGGCGGCAGGGGGCCGCCCTGAAGCTTTCTTT.